This T cell receptor (beta chain) emerged from a study of blood T cells in healthy people across ages. Study-level results: It was not possible, with unsorted PBMCs, to conclusively compare naive and antigen-experienced cells.

For the second PCR, which ran for roughly 6 to 12 cycles, a sample-barcoded 5' primer and a J-beta primer mix were used. Every sample returned 2.5 million or more CDR3-containing paired-end reads. Each CDR3 protein gets one entry after TCRdb re-called the 5' RACE reads with MiXCR. This sample yields roughly 1,800,000 distinct CDR3 sequences, of which approximately 50% are seen a single time; about 2.1% belongs to the top ten. Notes on this clonotype: The antigen is unknown.

There are 18 residues in the CDR3. CDR1 is MNHEY, CDR2 SVGAGI, per germline. V gave up 0 bases and J gave up 5 bases; unmatched junction bases: 12. The receptor's source is a woman between 40 and 50 years old in good health. This chain uses TRBV6-5 with TRBJ2-1; TRBD1 matches at 8 bases. What was sequenced was blood. CDR3 residues: CASSYSLYSTGANNEQFF. CDR3 nucleotide sequence: TGTGCCAGCAGTTACTCCTTATACTCGACAGGGGCCAACAATGAGCAGTTCTTC.